This entry lists 28 T cell receptor beta chains sequenced from one sample in a study of T cells after yellow fever vaccination. Via MiXCR, TCRdb re-called the 5' RACE reads, giving one row per CDR3 protein. The data show some 200,000 distinct CDR3 sequences, 8% to 13% seen once. The sample consisted of CD8+ T cells sorted from PBMCs, taken 15 days after the yellow fever booster vaccination. The receptors were gathered from a man younger than 30 who received the YFV17D yellow fever vaccine.

The V gene is TRBV12-3 or TRBV12-4, the J gene TRBJ1-2; no reliable D call. The CDR3 spans 14 residues. The V end lost 1 base, the J end lost 8 bases, and 14 bases lay between the germline ends. The CDR3 protein is CASSLELYGSGYTF. The CDR3 DNA is TGTGCCAGCAGTTTAGAGTTGTATGGAAGCGGCTACACCTTC.

This clonotype was seen only a few times. V and J are TRBV4-1 and TRBJ2-3; TRBD2 is a possible D gene (7 bases). This CDR3 contains 16 residues. Germline V gives CDR1 MGHRA, CDR2 YSYEKL. V was cut by 3 bases and J by 5 bases, with 18 bases left in between. CDR3 residues: CASSQGWGGALDTQYF. In DNA, the CDR3 is TGCGCCAGCAGCCAGGGGTGGGGGGGGGCCTTAGATACGCAGTATTTT.

The genes are TRBV12-3 or TRBV12-4 and TRBJ2-7; 8 nucleotides agree with TRBD1. The CDR3 is 19 amino acids. J gave up 0 bases and V 2 bases, and 15 bases lay outside the gene matches. The CDR3 DNA follows: TGTGCCAGCAGTTTATTACATCGCAGGGGGCCCTTCCGCTCCTACGAGCAGTACTTC. It translates to CASSLLHRRGPFRSYEQYF.

The V call is TRBV6-2 or TRBV6-3, the J call TRBJ1-6; D perhaps matches TRBD1 (6 bases). This CDR3 is 14 amino acids long. Trimming removed 2 bases at V and 7 bases at J, with 9 bases between. Germline CDR1 reads MNHEY; CDR2 reads SVGEGT. CDR3 in DNA: TGTGCCAGCAGTTACAGGGGGTGGAATTCACCCCTCCACTTT. Its translation is CASSYRGWNSPLHF.

The table lists this clonotype with a few counts. This chain joins TRBV14 and TRBJ2-3; tentative D call: TRBD2 (6 bases). This CDR3 region has 16 residues. The germline V gene encodes CDR1 SGHDN and CDR2 FVKESK. Trimming removed 3 bases at V and 2 bases at J, with 15 bases between. CDR3 region: CASSQRDRVTTDTQYF. The CDR3 nucleotides are TGTGCCAGCAGCCAGCGGGATCGGGTAACCACAGATACGCAGTATTTT.

The chain employs TRBV3-1 and TRBJ2-5; 7 bases fit TRBD2. The CDR3 covers 14 residues. V lost 3 bases, J lost 1 base, and 2 bases stayed unmatched. In germline, CDR1 is LGHDT, CDR2 YNNKEL (reference sequence). Here the CDR3 reads CASSQRGIQETQYF. CDR3 sequence (DNA): TGTGCCAGCAGCCAGCGGGGGATCCAAGAGACCCAGTACTTC.

This clonotype was seen more than once but under ten times. The chain carries TRBV5-1 and TRBJ2-3, with D maybe TRBD2 (6 bases). The CDR3 is 13 residues long. Deletions cut 3 bases from V and 4 bases from J, with 9 bases between. Germline CDR1 and CDR2: SGHRS and YFSETQ. The CDR3 DNA reads as TGCGCCAGCAGCTGGGGGGTTCCAGATACGCAGTATTTT. Protein: CASSWGVPDTQYF.

The rearrangement uses TRBV10-3 and TRBJ2-3; 7 bases align to TRBD2. The ends lost 4 bases at V and 5 bases at J; junction bases unmatched: 3. The CDR3 contains 13 residues. The germline V gene encodes CDR1 ENHRY and CDR2 SYGVKD. The CDR3 sequence: CAISGGGEDTQYF. The CDR3 DNA reads TGTGCCATCAGTGGGGGAGGGGAAGATACGCAGTATTTT.

This chain links TRBV3-1 with TRBJ2-2; unclear D gene. This CDR3 is built from 16 residues. CDR1 is LGHDT, CDR2 YNNKEL, per germline (reference sequence). Trimming took off 1 base at V and 4 bases at J, with 13 bases between the two ends. In DNA, the CDR3 is TGTGCCAGCAGCCAAGGTTACGTGGGTGGCACCGGGGAGCTGTTTTTT. Amino acid sequence: CASSQGYVGGTGELFF. The full variable domain, completed using reference TRBV3-1 and TRBJ2-2, is DTAVSQTPKYLVTQMGNDKSIKCEQNLGHDTMYWYKQDSKKFLKIMFSYNNKELIINETVPNRFSPKSPDKAHLNLHINSLELGDSAVYFCASSQGYVGGTGELFFGEGSRLTVL.

This clonotype occurred a few times. The rearrangement uses TRBV7-9 and TRBJ2-7; tentatively, D is TRBD1 (6 bases). Deletions cut 6 bases from V and 7 bases from J, with 16 bases between. This CDR3 contains 13 residues. The germline V gene has CDR1 SEHNR and CDR2 FQNEAQ (reference sequence). The CDR3 bases are TGTGCCAGCAGGAACGCTACAGGGATGGAGCAGTACTTC. Translating it yields CASRNATGMEQYF.

The chain has TRBV3-1 and TRBJ2-5, with TRBD2 as a possible D gene (6 bases). V shed 5 bases and J shed 2 bases, with 9 bases lying between them. Germline V gives CDR1 LGHDT, CDR2 YNNKEL (reference sequence). CDR3 length: 13 residues. DNA of the CDR3: TGTGCCAGCAGCGCAAGCGGGCAAGAGACCCAGTACTTC. Translation: CASSASGQETQYF.

This clonotype has just a few counts. V is TRBV7-9 and J is TRBJ2-3, with D uncertain. V gave up 1 base and J gave up 11 bases, with 10 bases separating them. The CDR3 is 12 amino acids. From germline, CDR1 is SEHNR and CDR2 FQNEAQ (reference sequence). CDR3 coding DNA: TGTGCCAGCAGCTTAGGTTCGGGTGGGCAGTATTTT. It encodes CASSLGSGGQYF.

The V and J genes are TRBV6-2 or TRBV6-3 and TRBJ1-2; 8 positions match TRBD1. The CDR3 is 13 amino acids. With 8 bases clipped from V and 5 bases from J, the junction kept 7 bases outside the gene matches. The germline V gene encodes CDR1 MNHEY and CDR2 SVGEGT. The DNA for the CDR3 is TGTGCCAGCGGATCGACAGGGGTATATGGCTACACCTTC. It codes for CASGSTGVYGYTF.

This clonotype was seen more than once but under ten times. This chain joins TRBV20-1 and TRBJ1-2, with TRBD1 matching over 8 bases. The CDR3 contains 17 residues. J gave up 3 bases and V 3 bases, and 15 bases lay outside the gene matches. The germline CDR1 and CDR2 sequences are DFQATT and SNEGSKA (reference sequence). The CDR3 bases are TGCAGTGCTAGGAGAAACAAGGACAGGGATGGGGACTATGGCTACACCTTC. It translates to CSARRNKDRDGDYGYTF.

This clonotype came up many times. The CDR3 bases are TGTGCCAGCAGTTTTAAGTCCCGGGCAGATACGCAGTATTTT. Translated, it gives CASSFKSRADTQYF. The chain combines TRBV28 with TRBJ2-3; D is unclear. From germline, CDR1 is MDHEN and CDR2 SYDVKM. CDR3 length: 14 amino acids. V lost 3 bases to trimming and J lost 4 bases, with 11 bases between them.

There are a few counts of this clonotype. The chain is built from TRBV6-5 and TRBJ2-5, with a possible D match to TRBD1 (5 bases). With 0 bases removed from V and 1 base from J, the gap between germline ends came to 9 bases. The CDR3 extends over 15 amino acids. The germline CDR1 and CDR2 sequences are MNHEY and SVGAGI. In nucleotides, the CDR3 is TGTGCCAGCAGTTACTCGCCAGGGATCCAAGAGACCCAGTACTTC. This gives the protein CASSYSPGIQETQYF.

The chain is built from TRBV19 and TRBJ2-1, with D tentatively TRBD2 (5 bases). The CDR3 sequence is 13 residues long. CDR1 and CDR2 (germline): LNHDA, SQIVND (reference sequence). The V gene lost 0 bases and the J gene lost 8 bases, with 8 bases spanning the gap. This CDR3 is CASSIDRGDEQFF. CDR3 coding DNA: TGTGCCAGTAGTATAGACCGGGGAGATGAGCAGTTCTTC.

The CDR3 protein is CASSLQRGSYNEQFF. The CDR3 nucleotides read TGTGCCAGCAGCTTACAGCGGGGGTCCTACAATGAGCAGTTCTTC. The rearrangement joins TRBV11-2 to TRBJ2-1, with 8 positions matching TRBD2. Germline V gives CDR1 SGHAT, CDR2 FQNNGV. The CDR3 runs 15 residues. The ends lost 2 bases at V and 1 base at J; junction bases unmatched: 1.

This clonotype occurred many times. The chain joins TRBV6-2 or TRBV6-3 to TRBJ2-1; no reliable D call. Looked up from germline, CDR1 is MNHEY and CDR2 is SVGEGT. V lost 3 bases, J lost 4 bases, and 16 bases lay in between. The CDR3 totals 16 residues. The CDR3 loop is CASSYRLPTIYNEQFF. In nucleotides, the CDR3 is TGTGCCAGCAGTTATCGGCTACCGACCATATACAATGAGCAGTTCTTC.

This clonotype has a handful of counts. This chain uses TRBV6-2 or TRBV6-3 with TRBJ1-1, with D uncertain. The CDR3 totals 14 residues. With 0 bases removed from V and 6 bases from J, the gap between germline ends came to 11 bases. CDR1 and CDR2 (germline): MNHEY, SVGEGT. The CDR3 bases are TGTGCCAGCAGTTACTCGTGGGGAACATCTGAAGCTTTCTTT. This sequence encodes CASSYSWGTSEAFF.

This clonotype turned up a few times. The chain uses TRBV27 and TRBJ2-7, with TRBD1 matching 7 bases. From germline, CDR1 is MNHEY and CDR2 SMNVEV (reference sequence). The CDR3 is made up of 14 amino acids. J lost 4 bases, V lost 3 bases, and 6 bases had no gene match. The CDR3 protein is CASSLAGTAYEQYF. In DNA, the CDR3 is TGTGCCAGCAGTTTGGCCGGGACAGCTTACGAGCAGTACTTC.

The V call is TRBV7-4, the J call TRBJ2-5; 7 bases map to TRBD2. Germline V lookup: CDR1 SGHVT, CDR2 SQSDAQ. CDR3 size: 17 residues. Trimming removed 3 bases from V and 7 bases from J; junction bases left unmatched: 17. CDR3 in DNA: TGTGCCAGCAGCTTTCTGTTGACTAGCAGCTCCAAGGGGACCCAGTACTTC. Protein product: CASSFLLTSSSKGTQYF.

This clonotype has a handful of counts. V usage is TRBV2 and J usage is TRBJ2-2; TRBD2 agrees at 7 bases. The CDR3 runs 17 residues. Germline-derived CDR1 and CDR2 are SNHLY and FYNNEI. The V gene end was trimmed by 2 bases and the J gene end by 3 bases; junction bases not matched to a gene: 9. CDR3 nucleotides: TGTGCCAGCAGTGAACCACGCGGACTAGTCGACACCGGGGAGCTGTTTTTT. Translation: CASSEPRGLVDTGELFF.

The chain's CDR3 is CSASEAGILYGYTF. CDR3 in DNA: TGCAGTGCTAGTGAAGCAGGGATCCTCTATGGCTACACCTTC. The rearrangement links TRBV20-1 to TRBJ1-2; D is possibly TRBD1 (5 bases). Trimming shortened V by 3 bases and J by 4 bases, and 15 bases separated the two germline ends. The CDR3 is 14 residues long. Germline V gene data show CDR1 as DFQATT and CDR2 as SNEGSKA (reference sequence).

The chain has TRBV19 and TRBJ2-3; the D gene is possibly TRBD1 (5 bases). The CDR3 loop spans 14 amino acids. Germline V lookup: CDR1 LNHDA, CDR2 SQIVND (reference sequence). Deletions cut 6 bases from V and 3 bases from J, with 13 bases between. The CDR3 nucleotides are TGTGCCAGTAGCGAAACCCCAGGGACAGATACGCAGTATTTT. As protein: CASSETPGTDTQYF. The entire variable domain, with the rest obtained from reference TRBV19 and TRBJ2-3, is as follows: DGGITQSPKYLFRKEGQNVTLSCEQNLNHDAMYWYRQDPGQGLRLIYYSQIVNDFQKGDIAEGYSVSREKKESFPLTVTSAQKNPTAFYLCASSETPGTDTQYFGPGTRLTVL.

The rearrangement uses TRBV20-1 and TRBJ2-3; D is uncertain. With 6 bases removed from V and 5 bases from J, the gap between germline ends came to 18 bases. The length of the CDR3 is 14 residues. Germline CDR1 DFQATT, CDR2 SNEGSKA (reference sequence). Here the CDR3 reads CSAPLSPDEDTQYF. The CDR3 bases are TGCAGTGCCCCGCTAAGCCCCGATGAAGATACGCAGTATTTT.

Here the CDR3 reads CASSMDSYNEQFF. CDR3 DNA: TGTGCCAGTAGTATGGACAGCTACAATGAGCAGTTCTTC. The rearrangement links TRBV19 to TRBJ2-1; tentative D call: TRBD1 (6 bases). Germline V CDR1 and CDR2: LNHDA, SQIVND (reference sequence). The CDR3 consists of 13 residues. Trimming stripped 3 bases from V and 3 bases from J, with 6 bases between.

Here the CDR3 DNA reads TGCAGCGTGGTGGGAGGAGGGGATGTAAGATCCTACGAGCAGTACTTC. Its translation is CSVVGGGDVRSYEQYF. The chain employs TRBV29-1 and TRBJ2-7; D may be TRBD2 (6 bases). V shed 6 bases and J shed 1 base, with 22 bases lying between them. The CDR3 loop spans 16 amino acids. The germline V gene has CDR1 SQVTM and CDR2 ANQGSEA.